This TCR beta chain was recovered during a study of blood T cell repertoires in COVID-19. Overall study: Acute and convalescent COVID-19 specimens originated in the United States, Italy and Spain. PBMCs, B-cell-depleted T cells, or T cells provided the cDNA or gDNA that made up the material.

Per the original methods: Estimation of nucleated cell counts was performed using reference gene primer amplification. Assay: immunoSEQ multiplex PCR; the TCRdb copy retains only in-frame clones and omits some. Clone size and V and J calls were adopted from that table, with D and trimming inferred from the DNA. The table has 350,000 to 450,000 clones, around 85% seen once. Sequencing used peripheral blood. The receptor was derived from a woman between 18 and 29 years old with acute or convalescent COVID-19.

The CDR3 DNA follows: TGCAGTGCTAGAGGTCTGGAGGGCTACACCTTC. Protein: CSARGLEGYTF. This chain links TRBV20-1 with TRBJ1-2, with no clear D. Trimming removed 1 base from V and 8 bases from J, with 8 bases in between. The CDR3 consists of 11 residues. Germline loops: CDR1 DFQATT, CDR2 SNEGSKA (reference sequence).